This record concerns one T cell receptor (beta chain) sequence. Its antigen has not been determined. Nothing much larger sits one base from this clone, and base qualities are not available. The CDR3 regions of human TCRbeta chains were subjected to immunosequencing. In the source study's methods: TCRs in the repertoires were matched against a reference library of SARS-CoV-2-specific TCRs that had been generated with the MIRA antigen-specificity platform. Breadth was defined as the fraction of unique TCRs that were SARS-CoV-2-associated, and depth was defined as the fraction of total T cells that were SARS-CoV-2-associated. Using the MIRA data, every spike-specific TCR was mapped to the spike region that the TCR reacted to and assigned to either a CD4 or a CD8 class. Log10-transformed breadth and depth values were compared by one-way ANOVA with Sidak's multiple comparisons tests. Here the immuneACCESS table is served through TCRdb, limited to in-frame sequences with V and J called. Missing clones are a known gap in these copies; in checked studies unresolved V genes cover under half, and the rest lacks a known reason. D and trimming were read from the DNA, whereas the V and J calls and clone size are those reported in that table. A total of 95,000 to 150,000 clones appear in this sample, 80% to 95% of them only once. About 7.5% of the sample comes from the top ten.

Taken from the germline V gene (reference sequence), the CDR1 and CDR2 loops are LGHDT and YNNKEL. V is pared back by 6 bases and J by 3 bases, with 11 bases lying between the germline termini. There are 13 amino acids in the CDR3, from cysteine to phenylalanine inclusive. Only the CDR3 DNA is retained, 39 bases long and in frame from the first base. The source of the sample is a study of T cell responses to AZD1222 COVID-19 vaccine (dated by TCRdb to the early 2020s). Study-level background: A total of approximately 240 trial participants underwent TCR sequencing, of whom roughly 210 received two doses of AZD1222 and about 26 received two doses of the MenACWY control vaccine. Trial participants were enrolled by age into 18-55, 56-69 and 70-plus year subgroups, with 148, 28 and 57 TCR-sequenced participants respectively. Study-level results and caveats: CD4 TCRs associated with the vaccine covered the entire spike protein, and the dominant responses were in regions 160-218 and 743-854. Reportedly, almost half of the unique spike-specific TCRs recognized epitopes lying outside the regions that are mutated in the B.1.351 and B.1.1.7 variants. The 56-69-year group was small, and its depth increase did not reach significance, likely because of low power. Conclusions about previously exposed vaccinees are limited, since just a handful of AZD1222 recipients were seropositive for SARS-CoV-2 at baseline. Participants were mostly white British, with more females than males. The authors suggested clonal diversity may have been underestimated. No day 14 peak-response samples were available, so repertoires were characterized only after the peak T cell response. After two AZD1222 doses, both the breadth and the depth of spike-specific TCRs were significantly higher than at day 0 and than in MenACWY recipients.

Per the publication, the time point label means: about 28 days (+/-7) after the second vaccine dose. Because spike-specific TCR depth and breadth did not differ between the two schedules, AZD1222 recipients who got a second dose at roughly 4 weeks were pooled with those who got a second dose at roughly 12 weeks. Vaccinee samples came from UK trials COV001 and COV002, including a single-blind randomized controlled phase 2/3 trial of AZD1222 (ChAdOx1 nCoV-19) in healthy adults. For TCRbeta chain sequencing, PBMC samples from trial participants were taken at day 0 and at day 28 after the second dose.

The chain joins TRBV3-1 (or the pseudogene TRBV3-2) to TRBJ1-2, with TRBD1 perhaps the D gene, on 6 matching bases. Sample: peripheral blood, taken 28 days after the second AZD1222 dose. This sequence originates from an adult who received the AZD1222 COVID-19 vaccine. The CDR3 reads CASSVDRHYGYTF. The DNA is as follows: TGTGCCAGCAGTGTAGACAGGCACTATGGCTACACCTTC.